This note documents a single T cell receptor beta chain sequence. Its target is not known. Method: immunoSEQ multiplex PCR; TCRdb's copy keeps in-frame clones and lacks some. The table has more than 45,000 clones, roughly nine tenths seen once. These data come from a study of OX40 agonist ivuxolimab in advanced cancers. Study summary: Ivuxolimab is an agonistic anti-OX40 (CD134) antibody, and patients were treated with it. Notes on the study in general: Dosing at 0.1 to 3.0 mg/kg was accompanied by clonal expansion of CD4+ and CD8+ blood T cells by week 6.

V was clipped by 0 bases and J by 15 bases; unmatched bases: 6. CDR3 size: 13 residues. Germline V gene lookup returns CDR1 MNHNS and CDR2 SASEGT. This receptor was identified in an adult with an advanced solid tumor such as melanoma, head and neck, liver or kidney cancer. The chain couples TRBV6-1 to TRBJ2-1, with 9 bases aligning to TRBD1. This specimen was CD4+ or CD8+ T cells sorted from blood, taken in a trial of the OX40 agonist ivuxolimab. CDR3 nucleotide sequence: TGTGCCAGCAGTGAAGCCTATGGGACAGGGTGGTTCTTC. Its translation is CASSEAYGTGWFF.